Below, 8 T cell receptor beta chains from the same sample are listed, as sequenced in a study of cytomegalovirus exposure and HLA in healthy donors. Here immunoSEQ multiplex PCR was the method, and the copy in TCRdb shows in-frame clones only, minus some. Among over 200,000 clones listed, about 86% were seen once. The sample consisted of PBMCs. Receptor source: a woman in her late teens or twenties in good health and CMV-seronegative.

This clone was detected only once. The chain links TRBV6-1 to TRBJ2-7; no definite D call. Trimming stripped 3 bases from V and 4 bases from J, with 10 bases between. CDR1 and CDR2 from the germline V gene are MNHNS and SASEGT. The length of the CDR3 is 13 residues. In DNA, the CDR3 is TGTGCCAGCAGTGATGGTCAGGCTTACGAGCAGTACTTC. Amino acids: CASSDGQAYEQYF.

The chain joins TRBV9 to TRBJ1-1; no reliable D call. CDR3 length equals 14 residues. The V gene's germline CDR1 is SGDLS and CDR2 YYNGEE. Trimming shortened V by 2 bases and J by 3 bases, and 11 bases separated the two germline ends. The CDR3 DNA reads TGTGCCAGCAGCGTGTCCTACGAATACACTGAAGCTTTCTTT. Amino acid sequence: CASSVSYEYTEAFF.

The gene calls are TRBV5-1 and TRBJ2-2; D is ambiguous. Germline CDR1 and CDR2: SGHRS and YFSETQ. Trimming took off 2 bases at V and 0 bases at J, with 8 bases between the two ends. The CDR3 contains 15 residues. The DNA for the CDR3 is TGCGCCAGCAGCTTTGGCGGTCCGAACACCGGGGAGCTGTTTTTT. This encodes CASSFGGPNTGELFF.

The chain employs TRBV9 and TRBJ2-7, with 10 bases matching TRBD1. The J segment lost 4 bases and the V segment lost 4 bases, leaving 8 bases of the junction unmatched. CDR3 length: 15 residues. Germline V CDR1 and CDR2: SGDLS, YYNGEE. Here the CDR3 reads CASSPWGQGSYEQYF. DNA for the CDR3: TGTGCCAGCAGCCCGTGGGGACAGGGGTCATACGAGCAGTACTTC.

The CDR3 sequence: CASSVGTVSGNTIYF. The CDR3, as DNA: TGTGCCAGCAGCGTAGGGACTGTCTCTGGAAACACCATATATTTT. This chain links TRBV9 with TRBJ1-3; D uncertain. Between the trimmed V and J ends, which lost 0 bases and 0 bases, there was a span of 7 bases. From germline, CDR1 is SGDLS and CDR2 YYNGEE. There are 15 residues in the CDR3.

The chain carries TRBV2 and TRBJ2-3; a possible D gene is TRBD2 (5 bases). The CDR3 has 17 amino acids. Trimming shortened V by 5 bases and J by 3 bases, and 21 bases separated the two germline ends. Germline V lookup: CDR1 SNHLY, CDR2 FYNNEI. CDR3 coding DNA: TGTGCCAGCAGTCCAGGTCGGGAAGTGTTGGGTACAGATACGCAGTATTTT. Its translation: CASSPGREVLGTDTQYF.

The rearrangement uses TRBV9 and TRBJ2-3; 7 bases are shared with TRBD2. This CDR3 region has 14 residues. V was clipped by 4 bases and J by 5 bases; unmatched bases: 7. Germline V gene data show CDR1 as SGDLS and CDR2 as YYNGEE. The CDR3 sequence: CASSFSGWGDTQYF. The CDR3 DNA follows: TGTGCCAGCAGCTTTAGCGGGTGGGGAGATACGCAGTATTTT.

This chain uses TRBV6-1 with TRBJ2-5; tentatively, D is TRBD1 (6 bases). The CDR3 extends over 14 amino acids. V dropped 3 bases and J dropped 5 bases, with 13 bases sitting between them. Germline V gene data show CDR1 as MNHNS and CDR2 as SASEGT. Here the CDR3 DNA reads TGTGCCAGCAGTGACCTTCAGGGGTTCGAGACCCAGTACTTC. Translation: CASSDLQGFETQYF.